These 21 T cell receptor beta chains came from one sample sequenced in a study of T cell responses to AZD1222 COVID-19 vaccine (dated by TCRdb to the early 2020s). Library prep was done by the immunoSEQ multiplex PCR assay. The source is immuneACCESS, and TCRdb retained only in-frame sequences with V and J called. Part of the clones is not carried over; for the studies checked, unresolved V genes explain less than half of this, and the remainder is unexplained. A total of about 60,000 clones appear in this sample, roughly 84% of them only once. Clones ranked in the top ten supply roughly 7.3% of the sample. Interpreted using the paper, the time point label stands for: baseline before first vaccination. The source material was peripheral blood, sampled on day 0 of AZD1222 vaccination. The source is an adult in good health.

V and J are TRBV5-1 and TRBJ1-1; maybe TRBD1 (5 bases). The germline V gene encodes CDR1 SGHRS and CDR2 YFSETQ. This CDR3 is built from 14 residues. V gave up 2 bases and J gave up 6 bases, with 14 bases separating them. CDR3 region: CASSFGGGLAEAFF. DNA for the CDR3: TGCGCCAGCAGCTTTGGGGGTGGGTTGGCTGAAGCTTTCTTT.

This rearrangement joins TRBV12-2 to TRBJ2-7; the D call of TRBD1 is as the table states it, not checked on the DNA. TRBV12-2 is described as a pseudogene. The CDR3 is made up of 14 amino acids. CDR3 protein: CASRFPKLRGEQYF. The CDR3 region has the DNA TGTGCAAGTCGCTTTCCCAAACTTAGGGGGGAGCAGTACTTC.

The chain employs TRBV4-1 and TRBJ2-3; 8 bases fit TRBD1. The length of the CDR3 is 14 residues. CDR1 is MGHRA and CDR2 is YSYEKL in the germline V gene. After removal of 4 bases from V and 2 bases from J, the junction contained 2 bases not matched to a gene. CDR3 residues: CASSLTGVTDTQYF. The CDR3 bases are TGCGCCAGCAGCCTGACAGGGGTCACAGATACGCAGTATTTT.

The chain has TRBV6-2 or TRBV6-3 and TRBJ2-3; TRBD2 agrees at 7 bases. CDR3 length equals 13 residues. The trim removed 4 bases at V and 6 bases at J, leaving 4 bases unmatched. In germline, CDR1 is MNHEY, CDR2 SVGEGT. CDR3 loop: CASSFREGDTQYF. The CDR3 DNA follows: TGTGCCAGCAGTTTCAGGGAGGGGGATACGCAGTATTTT.

This chain links TRBV18 with TRBJ1-3; D is uncertain. CDR1 is KGHSH and CDR2 is LQKENI in the germline V gene. The CDR3 is 17 residues long. The V end was cut by 3 bases, the J end by 2 bases, with 17 bases between. For the CDR3, the DNA is TGTGCCAGCTCACCCCTGGATGTTCTCGGGGCTGGAAACACCATATATTTT. Its protein product is CASSPLDVLGAGNTIYF. Variable domain in full (rest from reference TRBV18 and TRBJ1-3): NAGVMQNPRHLVRRRGQEARLRCSPMKGHSHVYWYRQLPEEGLKFMVYLQKENIIDESGMPKERFSAEFPKEGPSILRIQQVVRGDSAAYFCASSPLDVLGAGNTIYFGEGSWLTVV.

The CDR3 spells CASRYASNEQFF. The CDR3 bases are TGTGCCAGCAGGTATGCTAGCAATGAGCAGTTCTTC. The chain links TRBV6-5 to TRBJ2-1; D is uncertain. The CDR3 contains 12 residues. Germline values: CDR1 MNHEY, CDR2 SVGAGI. With 6 bases removed from V and 6 bases from J, the gap between germline ends came to 9 bases.

The chain links TRBV19 to TRBJ2-1; 12 nucleotides agree with TRBD2. Germline assignment: CDR1 LNHDA and CDR2 SQIVND (reference sequence). With 5 bases clipped from V and 8 bases from J, the junction kept 4 bases outside the gene matches. This CDR3 is built from 14 residues. For the CDR3, the DNA is TGTGCCAGTAGTCCCGGACTAGCGGGATATGAGCAGTTCTTC. Translated, it gives CASSPGLAGYEQFF.

V gene TRBV7-8 combines with J gene TRBJ2-2; D is unclear. The germline V gene has CDR1 SGHVS and CDR2 FQNEAQ. Trimming took 6 bases from V and 4 from J, leaving 15 bases between them. The CDR3 covers 15 residues. In DNA, the CDR3 is TGTGCCAGCAGTCAAAGGCCCCCCGGCACCGGGGAGCTGTTTTTT. Its translation is CASSQRPPGTGELFF.

The chain's CDR3 is CASSLLGLGEKLFF. CDR3 DNA: TGTGCCAGCAGCTTACTTGGACTAGGGGAAAAACTGTTTTTT. The chain carries TRBV7-2 and TRBJ1-4, with no clear D. V lost 2 bases and J 8 bases, leaving 12 bases between the germline ends. Germline lookup yields CDR1 SGHTA and CDR2 FQGNSA. The CDR3 is made up of 14 amino acids.

This chain links TRBV12-3 or TRBV12-4 with TRBJ2-5; D unresolved. Trimming cost V 6 bases and J 4 bases, with 6 bases left between them. CDR3 length equals 11 residues. The CDR3 is CASRHAETQYF. Written as DNA, the CDR3 is TGTGCCAGCAGGCACGCAGAGACCCAGTACTTC.

This chain joins TRBV13 and TRBJ2-2; 7 positions agree with TRBD2. Trimming cost V 0 bases and J 7 bases; bases outside gene matches: 5. Germline loops: CDR1 PRHDT, CDR2 FYEKMQ (reference sequence). This CDR3 region has 15 residues. The CDR3 protein is CASSLGSGWNGELFF. The CDR3 DNA reads as TGTGCCAGCAGCTTAGGTAGCGGGTGGAACGGGGAGCTGTTTTTT.

The J gene is TRBJ2-2, the V gene TRBV5-1; 9 positions match TRBD1. The CDR3 is 16 residues long. Trimming at V came to 4 bases and at J to 5 bases, leaving 9 bases not matched to a gene. The germline CDR1 and CDR2 sequences are SGHRS and YFSETQ. CDR3 loop: CASSPARQGGTGELFF. CDR3 DNA: TGCGCCAGCAGCCCGGCCAGACAGGGGGGAACCGGGGAGCTGTTTTTT. Full variable domain (outside the CDR3, taken from reference TRBV5-1 and TRBJ2-2): KAGVTQTPRYLIKTRGQQVTLSCSPISGHRSVSWYQQTPGQGLQFLFEYFSETQRNKGNFPGRFSGRQFSNSRSEMNVSTLELGDSALYLCASSPARQGGTGELFFGEGSRLTVL.

The chain uses TRBV6-5 and TRBJ2-5, with 8 bases identical to TRBD1. After removal of 6 bases from V and 3 bases from J, the junction contained 6 bases not matched to a gene. The CDR3 length is 14 residues. CDR1 is MNHEY, CDR2 SVGAGI, per germline. The CDR3: CASSWTGPKETQYF. Written as DNA, the CDR3 is TGTGCCAGCAGCTGGACAGGGCCCAAAGAGACCCAGTACTTC.

V gene TRBV9 combines with J gene TRBJ1-2; 7 bases fit TRBD1. This CDR3 contains 14 residues. Germline lookup yields CDR1 SGDLS and CDR2 YYNGEE. J was trimmed by 6 bases and V by 3 bases; bases with no gene match: 8. CDR3 sequence: CASSAGTEFHGYTF. The CDR3 region has the DNA TGTGCCAGCAGCGCCGGGACAGAGTTCCATGGCTACACCTTC.

The chain has TRBV7-9 and TRBJ1-2, with 7 positions matching TRBD1. With V trimmed by 6 bases and J by 2 bases, 3 bases remained unmatched. The CDR3 extends over 13 amino acids. CDR1 is SEHNR and CDR2 is FQNEAQ in the germline V gene (reference sequence). The CDR3 DNA reads as TGTGCCAGCAGGTCCAGGGGGAACTATGGCTACACCTTC. Translation gives CASRSRGNYGYTF.

The chain employs TRBV4-3 and TRBJ2-3; D call uncertain. Per germline, CDR1 LGHNA and CDR2 YSLEER. CDR3 length equals 11 residues. Trimming took 4 bases from V and 4 from J, leaving 3 bases between them. CDR3 residues: CASSLADTQYF. CDR3 coding DNA: TGCGCCAGCAGCCTGGCAGATACGCAGTATTTT.

This clone was detected only once. The CDR3 sequence is CASSPQDSGGLYEQYF. The CDR3 DNA reads TGTGCCAGCAGCCCCCAAGACTCAGGGGGTCTTTACGAGCAGTACTTC. The chain joins TRBV9 to TRBJ2-7, with 7 bases lining up with TRBD1. This CDR3 spans 16 amino acids. J lost 4 bases, V lost 4 bases, and 14 bases had no gene match. Germline values: CDR1 SGDLS, CDR2 YYNGEE.

This sequence joins TRBV6-2 or TRBV6-3 and TRBJ2-3, with 7 bases that match TRBD2. Germline V gene data show CDR1 as MNHEY and CDR2 as SVGEGT. The CDR3 spans 11 residues. V was pared by 5 bases and J by 9 bases, with 2 bases of the junction left unmatched. CDR3 in amino acids: CASSNSGTQYF. In nucleotides, the CDR3 is TGTGCCAGCAGTAATAGCGGGACGCAGTATTTT.

This clone was picked up one time. This sequence joins TRBV7-2 and TRBJ2-7; D is ambiguous. This CDR3 has 14 residues. The germline gives CDR1 SGHTA, CDR2 FQGNSA. Trimming removed 7 bases at V and 3 bases at J, with 16 bases between. As DNA, the CDR3 is TGTGCCAGCACTCCTCTCGGGTGGAGCTACGAGCAGTACTTC. Amino acid sequence: CASTPLGWSYEQYF. Supplemented by reference TRBV7-2 and TRBJ2-7, the full variable domain reads GAGVSQSPSNKVTEKGKDVELRCDPISGHTALYWYRQSLGQGLEFLIYFQGNSAPDKSGLPSDRFSAERTGGSVSTLTIQRTQQEDSAVYLCASTPLGWSYEQYFGPGTRLTVT.

The V and J genes are TRBV14 and TRBJ2-7; D remains ambiguous. The CDR3 is 16 residues long. Trimming took off 4 bases at V and 1 base at J, with 17 bases between the two ends. Germline V CDR1 and CDR2: SGHDN, FVKESK. The CDR3 loop reads CASSPHQWVDSYEQYF. The CDR3 region has the DNA TGTGCCAGCAGCCCACATCAGTGGGTGGATTCCTACGAGCAGTACTTC.

The CDR3 DNA reads as TGTGCCAGCAGTACTTGGGGCAATTCACCCCTCCACTTT. Amino acid sequence: CASSTWGNSPLHF. This sequence joins TRBV6-5 and TRBJ1-6, with D possibly matching TRBD1 (5 bases). Trimming took off 5 bases at V and 7 bases at J, with 9 bases between the two ends. The CDR3 runs to 13 residues. CDR1 MNHEY and CDR2 SVGAGI come from the germline V gene.